This paragraph covers one T cell receptor (beta chain) sequence. Original processing notes: Estimation of nucleated cell counts relied on the amplification of reference gene primers. Sequencing was performed with immunoSEQ multiplex PCR; in TCRdb, only in-frame clones are kept and a portion is missing. V and J calls and clone size are as listed in that table; D and trimming were resolved from the DNA. This table holds more than 100,000 clones, roughly four fifths found once. Trimming took 3 bases from V and 6 from J, leaving 14 bases between them. Germline-derived CDR1 and CDR2 are MGHDK and SYGVNS. The CDR3 loop spans 14 amino acids. The data stem from a study of blood T cell repertoires in COVID-19. For the study at large: Whether acute or convalescent, the COVID-19 samples came from the United States, Italy and Spain.

The sample consisted of peripheral blood. The TCR was taken from a woman aged 50 to 60 with acute or convalescent COVID-19. The V gene is TRBV25-1, the J gene TRBJ1-2; D is uncertain. CDR3 coding DNA: TGTGCCAGCAGTGACCCGGGTTTATCGGATGGCTACACCTTC. Protein sequence: CASSDPGLSDGYTF.